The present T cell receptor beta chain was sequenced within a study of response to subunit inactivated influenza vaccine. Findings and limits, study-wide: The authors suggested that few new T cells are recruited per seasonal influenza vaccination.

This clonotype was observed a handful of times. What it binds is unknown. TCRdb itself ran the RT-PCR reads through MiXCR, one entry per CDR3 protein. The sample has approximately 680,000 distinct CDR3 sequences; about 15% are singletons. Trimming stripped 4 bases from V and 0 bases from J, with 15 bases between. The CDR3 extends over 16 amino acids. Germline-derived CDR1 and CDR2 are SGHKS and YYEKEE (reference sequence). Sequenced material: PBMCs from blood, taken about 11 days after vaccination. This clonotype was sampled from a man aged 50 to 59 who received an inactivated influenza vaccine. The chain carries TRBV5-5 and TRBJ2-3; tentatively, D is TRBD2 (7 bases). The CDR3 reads CASSTRGTSSTDTQYF. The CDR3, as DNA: TGTGCCAGCAGCACGCGGGGGACATCTAGCACAGATACGCAGTATTTT.